This entry lists 21 T cell receptor beta chains sequenced from one sample in a study of naive and memory T cell subsets. Four PCR rounds used nested alpha and beta constant region primers plus the SP2 primer. A single record per CDR3 protein comes from TCRdb applying MiXCR to the 5' RACE reads. The sample carries about 57,000 distinct CDR3 sequences, around 8% recorded once. A UMI-containing oligonucleotide was joined by 3' ligation to the TCR cDNA template. Receptors were obtained from a female donor in good health.

This clonotype was recorded many times. The CDR3 sequence: CASSLVGSDTQYF. The CDR3 DNA reads TGTGCCAGCAGCTTAGTGGGATCAGATACGCAGTATTTT. V gene TRBV11-3 combines with J gene TRBJ2-3; no clear D. Germline-derived CDR1 and CDR2 are SGHNT and YENEEA. V was trimmed by 1 base and J by 4 bases, leaving 6 bases between them. The CDR3 spans 13 residues.

This clonotype was seen at least ten times. This chain uses TRBV9 with TRBJ2-5; no reliable D call. Trimming removed 0 bases at V and 1 base at J, with 7 bases between. Germline lookup yields CDR1 SGDLS and CDR2 YYNGEE. There are 14 residues in the CDR3. CDR3 protein: CASSVEATQETQYF. DNA for the CDR3: TGTGCCAGCAGCGTAGAAGCAACCCAAGAGACCCAGTACTTC.

As concerns this clonotype: With a much larger clone just one base away, this may be a read error. The V call is TRBV12-3 or TRBV12-4, the J call TRBJ2-3, with D perhaps matching TRBD1 (5 bases). There are 13 residues in the CDR3. The CDR3 DNA is TGTTCCAGCAGCCCTTCCGCAGGGAATACGCAGTATTTT. As protein: CSSSPSAGNTQYF.

This clonotype was counted at least ten times. CDR3 nucleotide sequence: TGTGCCAGCAGCCAAGATCTACTAGTAAGTAATGAGCAGTTCTTC. This gives the protein CASSQDLLVSNEQFF. The chain uses TRBV3-1 and TRBJ2-1; D possibly corresponds to TRBD2 (5 bases). This CDR3 is built from 15 residues. The germline V gene encodes CDR1 LGHDT and CDR2 YNNKEL (reference sequence). V was shortened by 0 bases and J by 7 bases, with 13 bases between the two germline ends.

The chain links TRBV9 to TRBJ2-3, with D perhaps TRBD2 (6 bases). V was clipped by 0 bases and J by 5 bases, with 10 bases between them. The germline gives CDR1 SGDLS, CDR2 YYNGEE. The CDR3 extends over 14 amino acids. This CDR3 reads CASSVGGARDTQYF. CDR3 DNA sequence: TGTGCCAGCAGCGTAGGCGGGGCGAGAGATACGCAGTATTTT.

This clonotype has just a few counts. The genes are TRBV4-2 and TRBJ1-6; D is unclear. Germline V gene sequence: CDR1 LGHNA, CDR2 YNFKEQ. The CDR3 is 17 amino acids. V shed 0 bases and J shed 0 bases, with 9 bases lying between them. Here the CDR3 reads CASSQDSGSSYNSPLHF. CDR3 in DNA: TGTGCCAGCAGCCAAGATTCGGGGAGCTCCTATAATTCACCCCTCCACTTT.

The chain combines TRBV5-1 with TRBJ2-4; possibly TRBD1 for D (6 bases). The germline gives CDR1 SGHRS, CDR2 YFSETQ. V lost 4 bases, J lost 7 bases, and 15 bases lay in between. The CDR3 spans 14 residues. CDR3 loop: CASSPWDTANIQYF. In DNA, the CDR3 is TGCGCCAGCAGCCCCTGGGACACGGCGAACATTCAGTACTTC.

The sample holds a few counts of this clonotype. The chain recombines TRBV2 with TRBJ1-5; weak D call: TRBD1 (5 bases). Germline V gene lookup returns CDR1 SNHLY and CDR2 FYNNEI. V lost 5 bases and J 4 bases, leaving 15 bases between the germline ends. This CDR3 spans 15 amino acids. The chain's CDR3 is CASSKDSFRNQPQHF. In nucleotides, the CDR3 is TGTGCCAGCAGTAAAGACAGTTTCCGTAATCAGCCCCAGCATTTT.

This clonotype was seen at least ten times. CDR3 coding DNA: TGTGCCAGCAGTTGGGACACCTACAATGAGCAGTTCTTC. Its translation: CASSWDTYNEQFF. The rearrangement joins TRBV6-2 or TRBV6-3 to TRBJ2-1; TRBD1 might be the D (6 bases). V lost 4 bases, J lost 2 bases, and 6 bases lay in between. Germline CDR1 and CDR2: MNHEY and SVGEGT. The CDR3 sequence is 13 residues long.

The J gene is TRBJ2-1, the V gene TRBV6-5; 9 nucleotides line up with TRBD1. Losses at the gene ends were 5 bases for V and 0 bases for J; bases not matched to a gene: 5. CDR3 length: 16 residues. Germline assignment: CDR1 MNHEY and CDR2 SVGAGI. CDR3 bases: TGTGCCAGCAGTGATCTGACAGGGGGCTCCTACAATGAGCAGTTCTTC. It specifies CASSDLTGGSYNEQFF.

On this clonotype itself: Being one base from a much bigger clone, this may be a read error. The J gene is TRBJ1-2, the V gene TRBV4-2; 9 bases are a match to TRBD1. The CDR3 has 14 residues. From germline, CDR1 is LGHNA and CDR2 YNFKEQ. CDR3 residues: CASSQPGQGYSYTF. Written as DNA, the CDR3 is TGTGCCAGCAGCCAACCGGGACAGGGCTATAGCTACACCTTC.

This chain uses TRBV6-6 with TRBJ2-1; possibly TRBD1 for D (8 bases). This CDR3 is built from 17 residues. The germline gives CDR1 MNHNY, CDR2 SVGAGI (reference sequence). Trimming removed 6 bases from V and 4 bases from J, with 22 bases in between. The CDR3, as DNA: TGTGCCAGCAGCACAGGGGGGGTTCAGAGACCTTACAATGAGCAGTTCTTC. It encodes CASSTGGVQRPYNEQFF.

This clonotype was counted many times. The rearrangement links TRBV11-2 to TRBJ1-1; possibly TRBD1 for D (5 bases). CDR1 is SGHAT and CDR2 is FQNNGV in the germline V gene. V dropped 7 bases and J dropped 6 bases, with 24 bases sitting between them. The CDR3 consists of 16 residues. In DNA form, the CDR3 reads TGTGCCAGCACCGCAGGGATGGGGTCCCTCAGCGCTGAAGCTTTCTTT. Its protein is CASTAGMGSLSAEAFF.

CDR3 amino acids: CASSQEERGVPTDTQYF. Here the CDR3 DNA reads TGCGCCAGCAGCCAAGAGGAGCGGGGGGTCCCCACAGATACGCAGTATTTT. The chain recombines TRBV4-1 with TRBJ2-3, with TRBD2 matching over 9 bases. V shed 0 bases and J 2 bases; nucleotides not matched to a gene: 6. The CDR3 covers 17 residues. Germline V gene data show CDR1 as MGHRA and CDR2 as YSYEKL.

About this clonotype: A much larger clone differs from this one at a single base, so this may be a read error. The CDR3 region is CSVESGTYEILFF. For the CDR3, the DNA is TGCAGCGTTGAGTCCGGGACATATGAAATACTGTTTTTT. The rearrangement joins TRBV29-1 to TRBJ1-4; a weak D match, TRBD1 (6 bases). The CDR3 is made up of 13 amino acids. Germline V gives CDR1 SQVTM, CDR2 ANQGSEA.

This clonotype has at least ten counts. The chain couples TRBV10-3 to TRBJ1-4; TRBD1 might be the D (5 bases). The V end lost 8 bases, the J end lost 7 bases, and 11 bases lay between the germline ends. Germline CDR1 is ENHRY and CDR2 is SYGVKD. This CDR3 spans 12 amino acids. In DNA form, the CDR3 reads TGTGCCATCGGGAGGGGAGCTGAAAAACTGTTTTTT. Its protein is CAIGRGAEKLFF.

The rearrangement uses TRBV7-9 and TRBJ2-3; no reliable D call. With 3 bases removed from V and 10 bases from J, the gap between germline ends came to 14 bases. The germline V gene encodes CDR1 SEHNR and CDR2 FQNEAQ (reference sequence). The CDR3 is 13 amino acids. The CDR3 protein is CASSFALIGAQYF. DNA of the CDR3: TGTGCCAGCAGCTTTGCCCTGATCGGTGCGCAGTATTTT.

This clonotype has a handful of counts. V gene TRBV6-2 or TRBV6-3 combines with J gene TRBJ2-3; 13 nucleotides align to TRBD2. In germline, CDR1 is MNHEY, CDR2 SVGEGT. The CDR3 is 18 amino acids. Losses at the gene ends were 7 bases for V and 5 bases for J; bases not matched to a gene: 15. The CDR3 nucleotides read TGTGCCAGCAAAAGGGGAAAGGGGACTAGCGGGGTCGGAGATACGCAGTATTTT. As protein: CASKRGKGTSGVGDTQYF.

This clonotype showed up just a few times. V usage is TRBV5-1 and J usage is TRBJ2-1; D possibly corresponds to TRBD1 (6 bases). With 0 bases removed from V and 1 base from J, the gap between germline ends came to 8 bases. The CDR3 length is 15 residues. Germline V gene lookup returns CDR1 SGHRS and CDR2 YFSETQ. Here the CDR3 DNA reads TGCGCCAGCAGCTTGGCGGACAGATCCTACAATGAGCAGTTCTTC. Encoded protein: CASSLADRSYNEQFF.

This clonotype was counted only a few times. CDR3: CASSFPYGGGTEAFF. The CDR3 coding sequence is TGCGCCAGCAGCTTTCCTTACGGCGGGGGCACTGAAGCTTTCTTT. The chain is built from TRBV5-1 and TRBJ1-1; TRBD1 is a possible D gene (5 bases). The length of the CDR3 is 15 residues. Germline CDR1 is SGHRS and CDR2 is YFSETQ. Trimming took 2 bases from V and 4 from J, leaving 15 bases between them.

At least ten counts were recorded for this clonotype. The CDR3 region is CASGTAFTEAFF. The CDR3 bases are TGTGCCAGCGGGACAGCCTTCACTGAAGCTTTCTTT. This sequence joins TRBV2 and TRBJ1-1, with 7 bases aligning to TRBD1. The J segment lost 4 bases and the V segment lost 8 bases, leaving 4 bases of the junction unmatched. Per the germline V gene, CDR1 is SNHLY and CDR2 is FYNNEI. CDR3 length: 12 residues.